The 5 T cell receptor beta chains reported below all come from one sample, sequenced in a study of technical replicates of blood from several donors (dated by TCRdb to the late 2010s). To prepare the library, the immunoSEQ multiplex PCR assay was applied. In its TCRdb copy, this immuneACCESS table keeps in-frame sequences only and misses some clones. Where compared with another copy, unresolved V genes explain less than half of these, and the others have no known cause. This sample gives more than 75,000 clones in total; approximately 86% of them show up just once. Jointly, the top ten make up roughly 4.9% of the sample. The sample was PBMCs. Every receptor here comes from a human donor in good health. Some clones in this sample may be carry-over from other donors' samples.

The chain joins TRBV19 to TRBJ2-7; 11 positions match TRBD2. Germline CDR1 LNHDA, CDR2 SQIVND (reference sequence). The CDR3 contains 14 residues. With V trimmed by 3 bases and J by 6 bases, 4 bases remained unmatched. Here the CDR3 DNA reads TGTGCCAGTAGTATGACTAGCGGGATTGGCGAGCAGTACTTC. Protein product: CASSMTSGIGEQYF.

The chain links TRBV19 to TRBJ2-1, with 9 positions matching TRBD1. V was pared by 2 bases and J by 4 bases, with 3 bases of the junction left unmatched. This CDR3 has 15 residues. Germline CDR1 LNHDA, CDR2 SQIVND (reference sequence). In DNA, the CDR3 is TGTGCCAGTAGTATACGACAGGGGGTATACAATGAGCAGTTCTTC. Protein product: CASSIRQGVYNEQFF. Filled out from reference TRBV19 and TRBJ2-1, the complete variable domain reads DGGITQSPKYLFRKEGQNVTLSCEQNLNHDAMYWYRQDPGQGLRLIYYSQIVNDFQKGDIAEGYSVSREKKESFPLTVTSAQKNPTAFYLCASSIRQGVYNEQFFGPGTRLTVL.

The chain is built from TRBV5-1 and TRBJ2-7; D gene unclear. This CDR3 comprises 11 residues. Trimming pared 2 bases from V and 6 bases from J, leaving 6 bases between. CDR1 is SGHRS, CDR2 YFSETQ, per germline. CDR3 sequence reads: CASSLTGEQYF. CDR3 DNA: TGCGCCAGCAGCTTAACGGGCGAGCAGTACTTC.

The V gene is TRBV4-2, the J gene TRBJ1-1; TRBD1 agrees at 7 bases. The CDR3 contains 16 residues. Looked up from germline, CDR1 is LGHNA and CDR2 is YNFKEQ. V trimming: 0 bases; J trimming: 2 bases; junction bases outside the gene matches: 6. The CDR3 DNA follows: TGTGCCAGCAGCCAAGAGACAGGGCGGCCCAACACTGAAGCTTTCTTT. Translating it yields CASSQETGRPNTEAFF.

The chain is built from TRBV7-2 and TRBJ1-1, with TRBD1 matching over 9 bases. Unmatched junction bases numbered 10, after V lost 7 bases and J lost 4 bases. Germline values: CDR1 SGHTA, CDR2 FQGNSA. This CDR3 is 15 amino acids long. The CDR3 DNA follows: TGTGCCAGCACCGTAGCCGGGACAGGGTTCACTGAAGCTTTCTTT. It specifies CASTVAGTGFTEAFF. Full variable domain (remainder filled in from reference TRBV7-2 and TRBJ1-1): GAGVSQSPSNKVTEKGKDVELRCDPISGHTALYWYRQSLGQGLEFLIYFQGNSAPDKSGLPSDRFSAERTGGSVSTLTIQRTQQEDSAVYLCASTVAGTGFTEAFFGQGTRLTVV.